This TCR beta chain was recorded in a study of CD4+ T cells in melanoma (dated 2022 in TCRdb). Turning to the overall study: The study examined neoantigen-specific CD4+ T cells in human melanoma.

The donors were melanoma patients. Worth noting for this clone: Its specific antigen is unknown. Within one base of it there is no much larger clone, and no base qualities were kept.

The CDR3 has 12 amino acids, counting the end cysteine and phenylalanine. Only the CDR3 region is kept as DNA, spanning 36 bases read in frame from base 1. The germline V gene sets CDR1 to SGHTA and CDR2 to FQGTGA. The V end loses 2 bases and the J end loses 11 bases, and a stretch of 12 bases separates them. The library was made by the immunoSEQ multiplex PCR assay. Drawn from immuneACCESS, this table holds only the in-frame rearrangements with V and J called that TCRdb kept. Clones are partly lost; checked studies trace under half to an unresolved V gene and leave the rest unexplained. Recorded for this sample are some 110,000 clones; roughly 90% of them occurred a single time. Of the sample, 3.3% is held by the ten largest clones. Summary of the overall study and its limitations: According to the report, neoantigen-specific CD4+ T cells in melanoma displayed diverse differentiation states. The report described a correlation between neoantigen-specific CD4+ T cells and the function of CD8+ T cells, macrophages and B cells.

The rearrangement combines TRBV7-3 with TRBJ1-1; TRBD1 might be the D gene, on 6 matching bases. This TCR was sampled from a human donor with melanoma. The material sequenced was peripheral blood. The DNA is as follows: TGTGCCAGCAGCTTAGCCGGGGGCGCGGCTTTCTTT. Its protein is CASSLAGGAAFF.